Below, one TCR beta chain is given with its context. Its target is not known. The data were obtained in a study of long-term antiretroviral therapy in people with HIV. This CDR3 contains 16 residues. Germline assignment: CDR1 SGHNT and CDR2 YENEEA. J gave up 3 bases and V 9 bases, and 14 bases lay outside the gene matches. Study outcomes and limitations: Even long-term ART left TRB diversity below transplant donor controls, despite gains.

Without exception, participants with HIV were treated in the United States. This was the immunoSEQ v3.0 assay at survey level. Profiled with immunoSEQ multiplex PCR; TCRdb holds only in-frame clones, not every one. The sample holds roughly 29,000 clones, about 95% seen once. This material consisted of unsorted PBMCs, taken about 6.6 years after starting antiretroviral therapy. This clonotype originated in a young man with HIV. The chain joins TRBV11-3 to TRBJ2-1, with 7 bases that match TRBD1. The CDR3 spells CASNQVWGTDYNEQFF. The DNA of the CDR3 is TGTGCCAGTAACCAGGTGTGGGGGACAGACTACAATGAGCAGTTCTTC.